Listed here is a single TCR beta chain. What it binds is unknown. This record comes from a study of T cell responses to AZD1222 COVID-19 vaccine. Generated by immunoSEQ multiplex PCR, the TCRdb table keeps only in-frame clones and is missing some. The sample has approximately 140,000 clones; under 95% are singletons. Notes on the study in general: Spike-specific TCR breadth and depth went up after people got two AZD1222 doses. Clonal diversity was possibly underestimated, and white British individuals and females predominated among donors. None of the repertoires were sampled until the peak T cell response had passed.

The CDR3 has 16 residues. Trimming shortened V by 2 bases and J by 0 bases, and 13 bases separated the two germline ends. The germline CDR1 and CDR2 sequences are GTSNPN and SVGIG (reference sequence). This sequence joins TRBV30 and TRBJ1-4, with a possible D match to TRBD1 (5 bases). The origin of this receptor is an adult in good health. Source: peripheral blood, taken on day 0 of MenACWY control vaccination. The CDR3 is CAWSRGGYATNEKLFF. Here the CDR3 DNA reads TGTGCCTGGAGTCGGGGGGGGTATGCAACTAATGAAAAACTGTTTTTT.